The 7 T cell receptor beta chains reported below all come from one sample, sequenced in a study of blood T cell repertoires in COVID-19. Sequencing was performed with immunoSEQ multiplex PCR; in TCRdb, only in-frame clones are kept and a portion is missing. The repertoire holds about 480,000 clones, roughly 87% seen once, with about 0.91% in the top ten. The specimen sequenced was peripheral blood. Source of these receptors: a man between 18 and 29 years old with COVID-19, enrolled during active disease.

The CDR3 DNA follows: TGTGCCAGCAGGGGAAGACTAGCGGTAGATACGCAGTATTTT. Its translation is CASRGRLAVDTQYF. The rearrangement uses TRBV11-2 and TRBJ2-3, with 9 nucleotides matching TRBD2. The V segment lost 6 bases and the J segment 5 bases; nucleotides outside the gene matches: 6. The CDR3 length is 14 residues. Germline-derived CDR1 and CDR2 are SGHAT and FQNNGV.

The chain joins TRBV30 to TRBJ2-3, with D hard to call. The germline V gene encodes CDR1 GTSNPN and CDR2 SVGIG (reference sequence). This CDR3 is 12 amino acids long. The V and J ends lost 2 bases and 1 base respectively, with 4 bases between them. CDR3 amino acids: CAWSSGTDTQYF. CDR3 DNA sequence: TGTGCCTGGAGTAGCGGCACAGATACGCAGTATTTT. Based on the CDR3 plus reference TRBV30 and TRBJ2-3, the full variable domain is SQTIHQWPATLVQPVGSPLSLECTVEGTSNPNLYWYRQAAGRGLQLLFYSVGIGQISSEVPQNLSASRPQDRQFILSSKKLLLSDSGFYLCAWSSGTDTQYFGPGTRLTVL.

For the CDR3, the DNA is TGTGCCAGCAGCCAAAACCCCGGGGGCTACGAGCAGTACTTC. It codes for CASSQNPGGYEQYF. The chain carries TRBV14 and TRBJ2-7; a possible D gene is TRBD2 (6 bases). CDR3 length: 14 amino acids. Trimming took off 2 bases at V and 3 bases at J, with 11 bases between the two ends. The V gene's germline CDR1 is SGHDN and CDR2 FVKESK.

This clone was seen only once. The rearrangement joins TRBV2 to TRBJ1-2; D perhaps matches TRBD1 (5 bases). V lost 6 bases and J lost 6, with 14 bases in between. The CDR3 is 13 amino acids. Germline assignment: CDR1 SNHLY and CDR2 FYNNEI. The CDR3 sequence is CASRAGPSNGYTF. CDR3 bases: TGTGCCAGCAGGGCGGGACCAAGTAATGGCTACACCTTC.

This chain connects TRBV4-2 to TRBJ2-3, with 8 bases matching TRBD2. The germline V gene encodes CDR1 LGHNA and CDR2 YNFKEQ. V shed 0 bases and J 3 bases; nucleotides not matched to a gene: 8. This CDR3 is built from 17 residues. This CDR3 reads CASSQDLSGGFTDTQYF. CDR3 coding DNA: TGTGCCAGCAGCCAAGATCTGTCGGGAGGGTTTACAGATACGCAGTATTTT.

The chain is built from TRBV13 and TRBJ1-3, with D perhaps TRBD1 (5 bases). Trimming left V 5 bases short and J 3 bases short, with 17 bases between. The germline V gene has CDR1 PRHDT and CDR2 FYEKMQ (reference sequence). The CDR3 loop spans 16 amino acids. The CDR3 nucleotides are TGTGCCAGCAGCCCCCGCGGGGATGGGGGTGGAAACACCATATATTTT. It translates to CASSPRGDGGGNTIYF.

The rearrangement joins TRBV5-1 to TRBJ2-7; 7 nucleotides match TRBD1. The CDR3 sequence is 14 residues long. Per the germline V gene, CDR1 is SGHRS and CDR2 is YFSETQ. The V segment lost 0 bases and the J segment 3 bases; nucleotides outside the gene matches: 3. The CDR3 protein is CASSLDPGGYEQYF. Written as DNA, the CDR3 is TGCGCCAGCAGCTTGGACCCAGGGGGCTACGAGCAGTACTTC.